The sequence of this T cell receptor (beta chain) was determined in a study of cytomegalovirus exposure and HLA in healthy donors (dated 2017 in TCRdb). For the study in its entirety: In an earlier analysis of some 610 of the donors, 276 Gb of sequence data and 90 million to 120 million unique TCR beta sequences from 150 million to 200 million T cells were reported. To study patterns of TCR occurrence, a later analysis re-analyzed previously published TCR beta repertoires from 666 donors and added high-resolution HLA genotyping. The aim of the study was to test whether cataloging public T cell receptors could identify signatures of past pathogen exposure. High-throughput TCR immunosequencing, statistical association of individual TCRs with disease status, and machine learning were combined to predict cytomegalovirus infection status. The number of typed donors differed by locus: roughly 620-630 for A, B, C, DRB1 and DQB1; approximately 530 for DQA1; approximately 610 for DPA1; and some 450 for DPB1. Donor age, sex, ethnicity and CMV serostatus were collected together with the repertoire data. A handful of DR-DQ haplotypes were handled as single units for association and clustering because linkage in the cohort was strong. An early release covering roughly 640 HLA-typed donors comprised about 310 gigabases of sequencing data and 85 million or so unique TCR sequences. The T cell repertoires of 670 or so subjects were profiled by immunosequencing and related to cytomegalovirus serostatus. Every discovery cohort repertoire had been produced on one sequencing platform. Of the approximately 400 genotyped donors, around 81% fell in the genetic ancestry cluster associated with self-reported Caucasian donors. In an earlier analysis of several hundred of the donors, high-throughput TCR beta sequencing was used to judge whether each TCR beta V gene segment behaved as functional or pseudogenic. Class I and class II HLA loci were covered by the typing at four-digit resolution. On average, 235,054 unique TCR beta nucleotide sequences were sequenced per donor among fewer than 500 genotyped donors of the cohort, with 15% to 20% of those sequences being non-productive. Along with the roughly 610-subject first cohort, a separate validation cohort of roughly 110 different subjects was used. Genome-wide SNP genotypes for about 60% of the 666 donors were used in a later genetic analysis, which treated that subset as a discovery cohort. In the later analysis, no new phenotypic data were used to find candidate immune exposures; instead, reliance was placed on TCR beta sequences and their occurrence across donors.

Paper-wide results and their limitations: The 87-base-pair reads could not distinguish some IMGT-functional V segments, including TRBV6-2 and TRBV6-3, so those segments were excluded. In the study, about 150 TCR beta chains were listed as associated with cytomegalovirus. While some public TCRs were present in many individuals, most TCR sequences turned up only very rarely across donors. In vitro tests confirmed that a few of the cytomegalovirus-associated TCR beta chains recognize cytomegalovirus antigens. A later analysis found that TCR association rates varied across HLA loci, with DRB1 alleles showing the most associated TCRs and HLA-C alleles the fewest. In a later genetic analysis, fewer N-insertions in productive TCRs were reported among donors in an Asian-associated ancestry cluster than the approximately 670-donor mean. Roughly uniform sequencing depth across donors was assumed in presence/absence analyses, although this assumption may not hold. The authors suggested that the approach could potentially be extended to other disease states and immunological phenotypes. The cohort was sequenced for TCR beta chains only, and without alpha or paired-chain data the features that could be detected were limited. A further reported finding was that TCR beta sequences accurately predicted the HLA-A and HLA-B alleles for most subjects in the first cohort. The classifier was reported to diagnose cytomegalovirus status with high specificity and sensitivity in both the original and validation cohorts. In a later analysis, HLA-associated TCR beta chains were found to be more clonally expanded and to have lower generation probabilities than equally common non-associated chains. In a later analysis, most CMV-associated TCR beta chains were found to appear HLA-restricted, with HLA associations seemingly driven largely by CMV exposure. Because HLA typing was missing for some donors at each locus, association tests included only the typed subset. In an earlier analysis of about 600 of the donors, most TCR beta V segments appeared in productive rearrangements about 90% or about 30% of the time, broadly matching IMGT annotations. Linkage disequilibrium might explain the correlated functional status among segregating V segments, but an unknown experimental factor could not be ruled out. V-gene and J-gene trimming of TCR beta chains was associated with a missense DCLRE1C variant in a later genetic analysis, and the association was replicated in an independent cohort. According to a later analysis, parvovirus B19, influenza, CMV and Epstein-Barr virus appeared linked to several top co-occurrence clusters. Immune exposure information for the cohort was limited to CMV serostatus. Because counts were too low, about 18 rarely observed V segments, including chromosome 9 orphons, were excluded from the earlier analysis of 500 to 700 of the donors. Strong co-occurrence of HLA alleles, especially DR and DQ, made assigning TCR associations to individual alleles difficult. Specific HLA alleles were associated with around 18,000 TCR beta sequences at a false discovery rate of 0.05 in a later analysis. A cluster of highly shared sequence variants was judged likely to be a technical artifact of the sequencing pipeline.

The cohort was made up of 500 to 850 healthy bone marrow donors. At the time of sampling, all cohort members were nominally healthy, though unrecorded immune exposures were likely present. The donor was CMV seronegative and was included in the group of a few hundred seronegative cohort members. Each donor provided a peripheral blood sample, and peripheral blood mononuclear cells were used for TCR beta sequencing. Genomic DNA extraction from the blood cell samples was performed with the Qiagen DNeasy Blood Extraction Kit. The library was made by the immunoSEQ multiplex PCR assay. A mixture of 60 forward primers for TCR Vbeta segments and 13 reverse primers for TCR Jbeta segments was used in the multiplex PCR. The CDR3 region of rearranged TCR beta genes was amplified from genomic DNA by a multiplex PCR assay. Amplified TCR beta libraries were sequenced as 87-base-pair reads on the Illumina HiSeq System. Under the source paper's analysis protocol: A later analysis tallied some 79 million unique TCR beta chains across the 650 to 750 repertoires, and roughly 11 million of those chains were shared by two or more donors. A nearest-neighbor algorithm error-corrected the raw reads and collapsed the reads into unique sequences, merging closely related sequences to remove PCR and sequencing errors. Alignment of CDR3 sequences to IMGT reference sequences was used to assign V, D and J gene segments. For a sequence to be retained, at least a six-nucleotide match to both a V gene segment and a J gene segment was required. Rearrangements were called productive when the CDR3 lacked stop codons and stayed in frame with V and J; all others were non-productive. CDR3 was defined by IMGT convention, running from the second conserved V-encoded cysteine to the conserved J-encoded phenylalanine. In an earlier analysis of more than 550 of the donors, sequences lacking an unambiguous match to a single V gene segment were excluded. In an earlier analysis of around 590 of the donors, a V segment was called functional when productive rearrangements were above 56.7%, and segregating when the standard deviation between donors exceeded 5%. A statistical classification framework was built for diagnosing cytomegalovirus status from the catalog of TCR beta chain sequences. In a later analysis, V and J genes were assigned by comparing TCR nucleotide sequences against IMGT/GENE-DB human TR gene sequences. The TCRdist pipeline was used in a later analysis to assign CDR3 sequences and most-parsimonious VDJ recombination scenarios. In a later analysis, each TCR beta chain was defined by its CDR3 amino acid sequence together with its V-gene family, and reads without a unique V-gene family were excluded. To address suspected cross-contamination and a sequencing artifact, a later analysis removed 592 highly shared, low-generation-probability nucleotide sequences. For each public chain, a later analysis derived a clonal expansion index from normalized ranks of inferred template counts within each repertoire. A later analysis computed generation probabilities with a VDJ recombination model fitted to out-of-frame rearrangements, and checked the results against IGoR. In a later analysis, hypergeometric tests were used to score TCR-TCR, TCR-HLA and TCR-CMV co-occurrence, with a repertoire-size bias correction applied to TCR pairs. False discovery rates were estimated in a later analysis by permuting HLA or CMV assignments 20 times. In a later analysis, co-occurring TCRs were grouped with DBSCAN, and TCRdist sequence similarity was added when clustering was performed within HLA-allele-positive subsets. For co-occurrence clustering, repertoires with fewer than 30,000 or more than 120,000 public chains were excluded, along with four to six repertoires with anomalous nucleotide sharing. Not all clones reach the TCRdb copy of this immuneACCESS table, which keeps in-frame sequences only. Checked studies attribute under half of the gap to unresolved V genes and leave the rest unexplained. V and J calls and clone size are those listed in that table; D and trimming were worked out from the DNA. Counted in this sample were approximately 210,000 clones; around 90% of them appeared once. Approximately 1.7% of the sample goes to the ten largest clones.

The germline V gene yields SGHTA for CDR1 and FQGNSA for CDR2. The CDR3 sequence holds 15 residues, the cysteine and phenylalanine included. The only DNA kept is the CDR3, 45 bases in frame from the first base. Ends trimmed: V by 5 bases, J by 10 bases; bases unmatched to a gene: 16. Concerning this clone: What this receptor recognizes is not known. No base quality values were provided; no much bigger clone lies one nucleotide off.

The receptor was isolated from a woman aged 18-30 years in good health and CMV-seronegative. Sequencing was performed on PBMCs. The rearrangement joined TRBV7-2 to TRBJ2-5; TRBD1 agrees with 7 junctional bases. The nucleotide sequence is given as TGTGCCAGCAGCCCCCGGGACAGCCCGAAAGGGGGCCAGTACTTC. Its protein is CASSPRDSPKGGQYF.